One sample yielded the 24 T cell receptor beta chains listed below, sequenced in a study of blood T cell repertoires in COVID-19. The protocol was immunoSEQ multiplex PCR, while the TCRdb copy is restricted to in-frame clones and leaves out a portion. The data contain around 140,000 clones, less than 90% of them singletons. The sample consisted of peripheral blood. The receptors stem from a man aged 25 to 45 with COVID-19, enrolled during active disease.

The chain joins TRBV9 to TRBJ1-1; D remains ambiguous. Germline V gives CDR1 SGDLS, CDR2 YYNGEE. Trimming shortened V by 4 bases and J by 3 bases, and 7 bases separated the two germline ends. There are 12 residues in the CDR3. CDR3 sequence: CASSPGDTEAFF. For the CDR3, the DNA is TGTGCCAGCAGCCCCGGGGACACTGAAGCTTTCTTT.

This chain links TRBV7-8 with TRBJ2-7; 12 bases align to TRBD2. Trimming cost V 3 bases and J 7 bases; bases outside gene matches: 7. The CDR3 has 15 amino acids. Germline V gives CDR1 SGHVS, CDR2 FQNEAQ. CDR3 bases: TGTGCCAGCAGCTTGAGACTAGCGGGAGACGGGGAGCAGTACTTC. Its translation is CASSLRLAGDGEQYF.

This sequence joins TRBV14 and TRBJ1-3, with no clear D. With 1 base removed from V and 4 bases from J, the gap between germline ends came to 5 bases. This CDR3 has 13 amino acids. Germline lookup yields CDR1 SGHDN and CDR2 FVKESK. CDR3 coding DNA: TGTGCCAGCAGCCAAGTTCGGGGAAACACCATATATTTT. This encodes CASSQVRGNTIYF.

J is TRBJ2-7 and V is TRBV4-2; D is ambiguous. Trimming left V 4 bases short and J 1 base short, with 17 bases between. This CDR3 comprises 16 residues. Germline lookup yields CDR1 LGHNA and CDR2 YNFKEQ. The DNA of the CDR3 is TGTGCCAGCAGCCCGACGAAGCGCGGCGCGTCCTACGAGCAGTACTTC. It specifies CASSPTKRGASYEQYF.

The genes are TRBV6-5 and TRBJ2-2; 11 nucleotides match TRBD2. Looked up from germline, CDR1 is MNHEY and CDR2 is SVGAGI. Unmatched junction bases numbered 5, after V lost 6 bases and J lost 5 bases. CDR3 length equals 15 residues. CDR3 region: CASRPPSGGTGELFF. CDR3 bases: TGTGCCAGCAGACCCCCTAGCGGGGGGACCGGGGAGCTGTTTTTT.

The genes are TRBV5-8 and TRBJ1-1; D is uncertain. Trimming cost V 0 bases and J 1 base, with 4 bases left between them. Germline V CDR1 and CDR2: SGHTS, YDEGEE. CDR3 length: 13 residues. As DNA, the CDR3 is TGTGCCAGCAGCTTGGGAGCGAACACTGAAGCTTTCTTT. Translation: CASSLGANTEAFF.

V usage is TRBV15 and J usage is TRBJ2-7; 8 nucleotides agree with TRBD1. Germline loops: CDR1 LNHNV, CDR2 YYDKDF (reference sequence). The CDR3 has 14 amino acids. V shed 6 bases and J 7 bases; nucleotides not matched to a gene: 11. This CDR3 is CATSTRGPEREQYF. The CDR3 DNA follows: TGTGCCACCAGTACCAGGGGGCCCGAAAGGGAGCAGTACTTC.

This rearrangement joins TRBV11-2 to TRBJ1-6; a possible D gene is TRBD1 (6 bases). The V and J ends lost 4 bases and 5 bases respectively, with 24 bases between them. The germline V gene has CDR1 SGHAT and CDR2 FQNNGV. The CDR3 has 19 residues. As DNA, the CDR3 is TGTGCCAGCAGCTCTCGGGCCCGGGACACTGATCCGAATAATTCACCCCTCCACTTT. Its protein is CASSSRARDTDPNNSPLHF.

The rearrangement joins TRBV7-6 to TRBJ1-1; D not resolved. V lost 1 base to trimming and J lost 5 bases, with 8 bases between them. Germline V gene lookup returns CDR1 SGHVS and CDR2 FNYEAQ. CDR3 length: 13 amino acids. CDR3 residues: CASSLGRWTEAFF. CDR3 bases: TGTGCCAGCAGCTTAGGGAGGTGGACTGAAGCTTTCTTT.

The chain couples TRBV30 to TRBJ2-7; TRBD2 might be the D (6 bases). V dropped 0 bases and J dropped 3 bases, with 18 bases sitting between them. Germline CDR1 is GTSNPN and CDR2 is SVGIG (reference sequence). There are 16 residues in the CDR3. The CDR3 loop is CAWSVPWGTRGYEQYF. The DNA of the CDR3 is TGTGCCTGGAGTGTACCGTGGGGGACGCGGGGCTACGAGCAGTACTTC.

J is TRBJ2-1 and V is TRBV4-1; 11 nucleotides line up with TRBD2. The CDR3 is 17 amino acids. Germline values: CDR1 MGHRA, CDR2 YSYEKL. V lost 1 base to trimming and J lost 9 bases; unmatched junction nucleotides: 11. DNA of the CDR3: TGCGCCAGCAGCCAAGGGGGACTAGCGGAGTCTGGGGGTGAGCAGTTCTTC. This encodes CASSQGGLAESGGEQFF.

This clone was counted between two and nine times. This chain uses TRBV19 with TRBJ1-5, with D possibly matching TRBD1 (6 bases). The germline V gene encodes CDR1 LNHDA and CDR2 SQIVND (reference sequence). V was cut by 0 bases and J by 5 bases, with 20 bases left in between. The CDR3 runs to 18 residues. CDR3 DNA sequence: TGTGCCAGTAGTATAGATCAGTGGAACAGGGTTGGGGATCAGCCCCAGCATTTT. Translation: CASSIDQWNRVGDQPQHF.

This chain connects TRBV23-1 to TRBJ1-5, with a tentative D call TRBD1 (6 bases). TRBV23-1 qualifies as an ORF whose function is uncertain. The CDR3 sequence is 16 residues long. Trimming removed 3 bases from V and 6 bases from J, with 18 bases in between. In DNA, the CDR3 is TGCGCCAGCAGTCACCCACGGGGCAGGGGCGGTCAGCCCCAGCATTTT. Its translation is CASSHPRGRGGQPQHF.

The V call is TRBV12-5, the J call TRBJ2-1, with 8 positions matching TRBD1. The CDR3 totals 13 residues. V shed 5 bases and J 8 bases; nucleotides not matched to a gene: 5. Germline V CDR1 and CDR2: LGHNT, FRNRAP. The CDR3 nucleotides read TGTGCTAGTGGTACCGGACAGGGCGATGAGCAGTTCTTC. Encoded protein: CASGTGQGDEQFF. Together with reference TRBV12-5 and TRBJ2-1, the CDR3 gives the full variable domain: DARVTQTPRHKVTEMGQEVTMRCQPILGHNTVFWYRQTMMQGLELLAYFRNRAPLDDSGMPKDRFSAEMPDATLATLKIQPSEPRDSAVYFCASGTGQGDEQFFGPGTRLTVL.

The chain uses TRBV7-9 and TRBJ1-6; 10 bases are shared with TRBD1. Germline V gene lookup returns CDR1 SEHNR and CDR2 FQNEAQ (reference sequence). J gave up 9 bases and V 5 bases, and 4 bases lay outside the gene matches. The CDR3 loop spans 14 amino acids. The CDR3 protein is CASSQGTGASPLHF. As DNA, the CDR3 is TGTGCCAGCAGCCAAGGGACAGGGGCTTCACCCCTCCACTTT.

This sequence joins TRBV20-1 and TRBJ1-2; the match to TRBD1 covers 8 bases. The junction had 7 bases not matched to a gene; V was cut back by 5 bases and J by 11 bases. Looked up from germline, CDR1 is DFQATT and CDR2 is SNEGSKA (reference sequence). The CDR3 covers 11 residues. Here the CDR3 reads CSAVDRVVYTF. The CDR3 region has the DNA TGCAGTGCTGTGGACAGGGTCGTTTACACCTTC.

V usage is TRBV10-1 and J usage is TRBJ2-1, with 8 nucleotides matching TRBD2. Germline V gene sequence: CDR1 WNHNN, CDR2 SYGVQD (reference sequence). This CDR3 is 14 amino acids long. Trimming at V came to 5 bases and at J to 5 bases, leaving 5 bases not matched to a gene. CDR3 nucleotide sequence: TGCGCCAGCAGTCGGTCCGGGAGGGACAATGAGCAGTTCTTC. This translates into CASSRSGRDNEQFF.

J is TRBJ1-5 and V is TRBV15; weak D call: TRBD1 (5 bases). The length of the CDR3 is 19 residues. V was trimmed by 1 base and J by 2 bases, leaving 21 bases between them. CDR1 and CDR2 (germline): LNHNV, YYDKDF (reference sequence). CDR3 in DNA: TGTGCCACCAGCAGAGGCGACCGGCCCCAACAAGGGGGCAATCAGCCCCAGCATTTT. Protein product: CATSRGDRPQQGGNQPQHF.

This chain connects TRBV9 to TRBJ2-2; D unclear. The CDR3 spans 16 residues. The V gene lost 0 bases and the J gene lost 6 bases, with 15 bases spanning the gap. In germline, CDR1 is SGDLS, CDR2 YYNGEE. The CDR3 DNA reads TGTGCCAGCAGCGTAGTTCAGGTCAGCAGAGCCGGGGAGCTGTTTTTT. Translating gives CASSVVQVSRAGELFF.

The chain couples TRBV30 to TRBJ1-6, with 9 bases identical to TRBD1. This CDR3 region has 16 residues. Germline-derived CDR1 and CDR2 are GTSNPN and SVGIG (reference sequence). V lost 3 bases, J lost 6 bases, and 9 bases stayed unmatched. In DNA form, the CDR3 reads TGTGCCTGGAGCGGGGGGAAACAGGGGGCTAATTCACCCCTCCACTTT. This encodes CAWSGGKQGANSPLHF. The full variable domain, completed using reference TRBV30 and TRBJ1-6, is SQTIHQWPATLVQPVGSPLSLECTVEGTSNPNLYWYRQAAGRGLQLLFYSVGIGQISSEVPQNLSASRPQDRQFILSSKKLLLSDSGFYLCAWSGGKQGANSPLHFGNGTRLTVT.

This clone was observed a few times. Other DNA sequences in this specimen translate into the identical CDR3. The rearrangement uses TRBV3-1 (or the pseudogene TRBV3-2) and TRBJ2-7; 9 bases map to TRBD1. The CDR3 contains 14 residues. Germline trimming cut 4 bases from V and 2 bases from J; bases unmatched to any gene: 3. CDR1 is LGHDT, CDR2 YNNKEL, per germline (reference sequence). CDR3 sequence: CASSPDRGPYEQYF. The CDR3 DNA reads TGTGCCAGCAGCCCGGACAGGGGCCCCTACGAGCAGTACTTC.

DNA of the CDR3: TGTGCCAGCAGCTTAGCGATAGGGGAAAATGAGCAGTTCTTC. Its translation: CASSLAIGENEQFF. The rearrangement uses TRBV7-8 and TRBJ2-1, with D possibly matching TRBD1 (5 bases). The CDR3 is 14 amino acids. The V and J ends lost 0 bases and 7 bases respectively, with 10 bases between them. CDR1 is SGHVS, CDR2 FQNEAQ, per germline.

This clone was picked up a small number of times. V gene TRBV7-8 combines with J gene TRBJ2-5; possibly TRBD1 for D (6 bases). The CDR3 covers 14 residues. Per the germline V gene, CDR1 is SGHVS and CDR2 is FQNEAQ. Between the trimmed V and J ends, which lost 7 bases and 3 bases, there was a span of 15 bases. This chain's CDR3 is CASTPRRDKETQYF. The CDR3 nucleotides are TGTGCCAGCACCCCTCGACGGGACAAAGAGACCCAGTACTTC.

The gene calls are TRBV14 and TRBJ1-4; the match to TRBD1 covers 7 bases. The CDR3 contains 16 residues. The J segment lost 7 bases and the V segment lost 1 base, leaving 9 bases of the junction unmatched. CDR1 and CDR2 from the germline V gene are SGHDN and FVKESK. CDR3 nucleotide sequence: TGTGCCAGCAGCCAAGCGACAGGGTCAAGCGGTGAAAAACTGTTTTTT. Its protein is CASSQATGSSGEKLFF.